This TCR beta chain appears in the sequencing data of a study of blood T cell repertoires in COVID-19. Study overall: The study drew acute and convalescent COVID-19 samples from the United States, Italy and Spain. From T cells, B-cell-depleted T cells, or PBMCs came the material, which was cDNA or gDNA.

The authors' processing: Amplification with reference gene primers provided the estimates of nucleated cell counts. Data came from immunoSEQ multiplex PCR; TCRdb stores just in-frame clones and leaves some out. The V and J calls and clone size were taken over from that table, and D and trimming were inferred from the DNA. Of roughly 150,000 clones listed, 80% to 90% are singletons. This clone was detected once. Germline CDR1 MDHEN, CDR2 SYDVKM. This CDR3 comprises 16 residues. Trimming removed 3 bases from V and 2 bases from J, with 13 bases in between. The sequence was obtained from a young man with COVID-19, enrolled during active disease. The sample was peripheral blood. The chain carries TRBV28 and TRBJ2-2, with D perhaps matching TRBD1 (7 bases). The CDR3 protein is CASSFAGQLNTGELFF. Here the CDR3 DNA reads TGTGCCAGCAGTTTTGCGGGACAGCTTAACACCGGGGAGCTGTTTTTT.